A selection of T cell receptor beta chains follows, all from one sample in a study of blood T cell repertoires in COVID-19. Clones were read by immunoSEQ multiplex PCR, and TCRdb kept only the in-frame ones, dropping some. The sample yields some 300,000 clones, just under 90% seen once. Input material: peripheral blood. The receptors originated from a woman in her 30s with COVID-19, enrolled during active disease. Each CDR3 is given with its conserved first and last residue. Fields, in order: clone size, J gene, D gene, V gene, CDR3 DNA, CDR3 protein. The D gene is left open where the match is weak. The size field is filled for only some rows; it gives once, few, many or a size class.

>once|TRBJ1-4|TRBD1|TRBV28
TGTGCCAGCAGTACGGGACAGCTCCCCTCAACTAATGAAAAACTGTTTTTT
CASSTGQLPSTNEKLFF
>-|TRBJ1-5|-|TRBV2
TGTGCCAGCAGGAAAGAACAGGGTAGCAATCAGCCCCAGCATTTT
CASRKEQGSNQPQHF
>-|TRBJ1-2|-|TRBV5-1
TGCGCCAGCAGCTTAGGGAGCGGCTACACCTTC
CASSLGSGYTF
>-|TRBJ1-2|TRBD1|TRBV5-8
TGTGCCAGCAGCTTAGGACAGGGGGCGGCTCGGAGCTATGGCTACACCTTC
CASSLGQGAARSYGYTF
>-|TRBJ1-1|-|TRBV27
TGTGCCAGCAGTCAAAGCAACAGGGTCACTGAAGCTTTCTTT
CASSQSNRVTEAFF
>-|TRBJ1-5|-|TRBV6-5
TGTGCCGGCTTTGATCAGCCCCAGCATTTT
CAGFDQPQHF
>-|TRBJ1-2|-|TRBV21-1
TGTGCCAGCAATACGACAGGGAGTGGCTACACCTTC
CASNTTGSGYTF
>-|TRBJ1-2|TRBD1|TRBV30
TGTGCCTGGAGTGTAGGGACAGGGCGGTATGGCTACACCTTC
CAWSVGTGRYGYTF
>-|TRBJ1-4|TRBD1|TRBV5-5
TGTGCCAGCAGCTTGGCGGACAGGGCCCTTAATGAAAAACTGTTTTTT
CASSLADRALNEKLFF
>-|TRBJ2-1|TRBD2|TRBV6-5
TGTGCCAGCACTAAGGGACTAGCGGACTACAATGAGCAGTTCTTC
CASTKGLADYNEQFF
>-|TRBJ1-6|TRBD1|TRBV5-8
TGTGCCAGCAGCTTCCAGACAGGGGCCTATAATTCACCCCTCCACTTT
CASSFQTGAYNSPLHF
>-|TRBJ2-5|-|TRBV29-1
TGCAGCGTTGAACCCACAGGGTACCCCCAGTACTTC
CSVEPTGYPQYF
>-|TRBJ2-7|TRBD1|TRBV7-3
TGTGCCAGCAGCCCCCAACCGGGACAGGGTTACGAGCAGTACTTC
CASSPQPGQGYEQYF